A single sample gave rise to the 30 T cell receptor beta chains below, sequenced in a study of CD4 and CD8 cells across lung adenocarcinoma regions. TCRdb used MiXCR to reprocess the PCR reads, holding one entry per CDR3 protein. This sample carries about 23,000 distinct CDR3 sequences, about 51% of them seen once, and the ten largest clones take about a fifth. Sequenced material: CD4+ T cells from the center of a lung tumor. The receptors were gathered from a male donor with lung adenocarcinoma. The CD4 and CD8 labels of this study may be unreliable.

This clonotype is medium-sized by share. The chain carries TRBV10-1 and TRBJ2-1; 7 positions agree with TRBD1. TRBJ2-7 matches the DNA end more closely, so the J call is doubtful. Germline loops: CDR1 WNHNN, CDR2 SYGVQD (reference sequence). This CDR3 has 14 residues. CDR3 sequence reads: CASSEGGEGYEQYF. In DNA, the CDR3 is TGCGCCAGCAGTGAAGGGGGCGAAGGCTACGAGCAGTACTTC.

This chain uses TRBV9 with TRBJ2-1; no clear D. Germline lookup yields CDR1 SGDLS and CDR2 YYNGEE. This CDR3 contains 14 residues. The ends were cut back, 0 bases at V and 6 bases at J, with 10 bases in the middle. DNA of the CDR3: TGTGCCAGCAGCGTAGCTCACTCTCGCAATGAGCAGTTCTTC. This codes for CASSVAHSRNEQFF.

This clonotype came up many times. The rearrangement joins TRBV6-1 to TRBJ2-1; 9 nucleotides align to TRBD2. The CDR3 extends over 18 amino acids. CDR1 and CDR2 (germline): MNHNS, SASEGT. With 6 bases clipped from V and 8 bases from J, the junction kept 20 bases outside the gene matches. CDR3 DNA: TGTGCCAGCAGGGGATTAGGAAGTCGGCGGGAGGGCGGGGATGAGCAGTTCTTC. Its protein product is CASRGLGSRREGGDEQFF.

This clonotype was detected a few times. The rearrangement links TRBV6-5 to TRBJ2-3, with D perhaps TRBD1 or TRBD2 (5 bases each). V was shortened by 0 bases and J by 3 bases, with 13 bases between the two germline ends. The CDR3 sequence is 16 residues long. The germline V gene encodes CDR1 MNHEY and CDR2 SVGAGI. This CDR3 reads CASSYSPGPGTDTQYF. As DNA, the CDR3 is TGTGCCAGCAGTTACTCGCCGGGACCTGGGACAGATACGCAGTATTTT.

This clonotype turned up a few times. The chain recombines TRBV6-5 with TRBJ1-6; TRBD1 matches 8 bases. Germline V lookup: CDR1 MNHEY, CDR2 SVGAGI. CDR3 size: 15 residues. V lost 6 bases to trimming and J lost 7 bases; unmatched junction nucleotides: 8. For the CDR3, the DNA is TGTGCCAGCAGCTACACGACAGGGGCAAATTCACCCCTCCACTTT. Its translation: CASSYTTGANSPLHF.

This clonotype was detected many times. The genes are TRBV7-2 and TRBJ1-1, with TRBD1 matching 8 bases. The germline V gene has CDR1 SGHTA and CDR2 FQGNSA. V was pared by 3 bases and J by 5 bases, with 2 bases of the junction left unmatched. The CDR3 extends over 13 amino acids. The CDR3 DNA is TGTGCCAGCAGCTTTGACAGGGGAACTGAAGCTTTCTTT. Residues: CASSFDRGTEAFF.

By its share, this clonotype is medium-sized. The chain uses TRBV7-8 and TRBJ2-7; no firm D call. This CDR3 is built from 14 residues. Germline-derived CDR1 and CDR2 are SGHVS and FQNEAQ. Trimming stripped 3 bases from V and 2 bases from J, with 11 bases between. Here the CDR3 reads CASSFAQRAYEQYF. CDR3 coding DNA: TGTGCCAGCAGCTTCGCACAGAGAGCCTACGAGCAGTACTTC.

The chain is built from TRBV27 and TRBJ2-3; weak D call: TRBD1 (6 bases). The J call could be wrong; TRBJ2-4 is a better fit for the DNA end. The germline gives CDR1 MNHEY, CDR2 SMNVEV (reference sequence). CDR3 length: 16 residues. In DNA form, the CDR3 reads TGTGCCAGCAGTGTAAAGGGGGTTTCGGCCACAGACACTCAGTACTTC. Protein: CASSVKGVSATDTQYF.

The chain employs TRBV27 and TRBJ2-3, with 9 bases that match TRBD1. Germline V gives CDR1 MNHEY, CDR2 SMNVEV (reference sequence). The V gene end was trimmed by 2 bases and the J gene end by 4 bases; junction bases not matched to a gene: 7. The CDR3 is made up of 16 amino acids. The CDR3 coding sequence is TGTGCCAGCAGTTTACTTCCGGGACAGGGAGCAGATACGCAGTATTTT. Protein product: CASSLLPGQGADTQYF.

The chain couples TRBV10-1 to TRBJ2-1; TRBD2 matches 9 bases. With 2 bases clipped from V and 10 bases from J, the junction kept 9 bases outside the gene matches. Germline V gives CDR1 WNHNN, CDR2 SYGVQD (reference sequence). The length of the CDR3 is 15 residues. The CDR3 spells CASSEVRAGGGEQFF. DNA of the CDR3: TGCGCCAGCAGTGAGGTTAGAGCGGGAGGTGGCGAGCAGTTCTTC.

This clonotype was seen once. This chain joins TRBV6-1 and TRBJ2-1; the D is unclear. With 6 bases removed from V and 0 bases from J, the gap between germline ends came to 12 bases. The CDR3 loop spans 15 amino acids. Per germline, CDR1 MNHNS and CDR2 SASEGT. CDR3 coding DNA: TGTGCCAGCAGATTTTTGACGGCCTCCTACAATGAGCAGTTCTTC. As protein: CASRFLTASYNEQFF.

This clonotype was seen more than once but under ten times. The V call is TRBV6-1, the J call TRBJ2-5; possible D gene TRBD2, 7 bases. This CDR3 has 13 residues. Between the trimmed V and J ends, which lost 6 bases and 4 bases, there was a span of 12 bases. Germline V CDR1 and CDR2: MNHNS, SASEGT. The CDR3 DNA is TGTGCCAGCAGGAGAGGGGGGGGAGAGACCCAGTACTTC. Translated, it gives CASRRGGGETQYF.

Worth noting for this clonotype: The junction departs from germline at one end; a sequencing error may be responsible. The CDR3 DNA reads as TGCGCCAGGGGGGAGGCGGGAAAAAACATGCAGTACTTT. Protein sequence: CARGEAGKNMQYF. The rearrangement joins TRBV10-1 to TRBJ2-3; D might be TRBD2 (6 bases). Germline V lookup: CDR1 WNHNN, CDR2 SYGVQD (reference sequence). The length of the CDR3 is 13 residues.

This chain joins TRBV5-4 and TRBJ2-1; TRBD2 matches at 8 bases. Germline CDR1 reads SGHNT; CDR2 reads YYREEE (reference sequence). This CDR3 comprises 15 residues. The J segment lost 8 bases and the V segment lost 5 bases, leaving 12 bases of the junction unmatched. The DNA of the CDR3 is TGTGCCAGCAGTGCTCCTCGCGGGAGGAGGGATGAGCAGTTCTTC. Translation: CASSAPRGRRDEQFF. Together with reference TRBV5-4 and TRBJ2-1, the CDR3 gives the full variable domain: ETGVTQSPTHLIKTRGQQVTLRCSSQSGHNTVSWYQQALGQGPQFIFQYYREEENGRGNFPPRFSGLQFPNYSSELNVNALELDDSALYLCASSAPRGRRDEQFFGPGTRLTVL.

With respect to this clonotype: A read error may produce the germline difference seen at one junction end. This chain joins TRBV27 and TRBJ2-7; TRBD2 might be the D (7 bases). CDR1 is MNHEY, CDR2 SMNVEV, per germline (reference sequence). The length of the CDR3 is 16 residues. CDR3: CASSLSRGAGAYDQYF. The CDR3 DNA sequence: TGTGCCAGCAGTTTAAGTCGGGGGGCTGGGGCCTACGACCAGTACTTC.

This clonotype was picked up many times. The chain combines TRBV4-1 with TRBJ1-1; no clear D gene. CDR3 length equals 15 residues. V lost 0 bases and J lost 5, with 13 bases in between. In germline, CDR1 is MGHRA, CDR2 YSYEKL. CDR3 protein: CASSQDPGDYTEAFF. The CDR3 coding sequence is TGCGCCAGCAGCCAAGATCCCGGAGACTATACTGAAGCTTTCTTT.

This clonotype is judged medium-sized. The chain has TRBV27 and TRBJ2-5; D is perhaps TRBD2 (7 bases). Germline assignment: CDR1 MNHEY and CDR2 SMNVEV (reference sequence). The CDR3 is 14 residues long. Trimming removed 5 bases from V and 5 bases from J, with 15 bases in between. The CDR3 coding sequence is TGTGCCAGCAGTCAGGGGAGGGGAGCGGAGACCCAGTACTTC. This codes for CASSQGRGAETQYF.

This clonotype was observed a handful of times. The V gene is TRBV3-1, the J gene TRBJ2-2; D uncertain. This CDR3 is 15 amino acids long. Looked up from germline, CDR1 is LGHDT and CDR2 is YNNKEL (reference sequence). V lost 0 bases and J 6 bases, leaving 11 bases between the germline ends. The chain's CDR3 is CASSQDWAAAGELFF. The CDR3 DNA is TGTGCCAGCAGCCAAGACTGGGCGGCCGCCGGGGAGCTGTTTTTT. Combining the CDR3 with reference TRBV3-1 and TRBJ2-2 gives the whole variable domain DTAVSQTPKYLVTQMGNDKSIKCEQNLGHDTMYWYKQDSKKFLKIMFSYNNKELIINETVPNRFSPKSPDKAHLNLHINSLELGDSAVYFCASSQDWAAAGELFFGEGSRLTVL.

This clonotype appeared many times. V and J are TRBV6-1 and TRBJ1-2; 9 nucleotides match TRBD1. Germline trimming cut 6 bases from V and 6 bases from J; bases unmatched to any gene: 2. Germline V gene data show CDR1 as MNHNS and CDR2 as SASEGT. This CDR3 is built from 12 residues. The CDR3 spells CASSRTGDGYTF. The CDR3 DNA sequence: TGTGCCAGCAGCCGGACAGGGGATGGCTACACCTTC.

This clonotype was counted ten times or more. CDR3 protein: CASSPRGTNEKLFF. In DNA, the CDR3 is TGTGCCAGCAGTCCCCGGGGGACGAATGAAAAACTGTTTTTT. The chain couples TRBV6-1 to TRBJ1-4, with D possibly being TRBD1 (5 bases). The CDR3 is 14 amino acids. Germline CDR1 is MNHNS and CDR2 is SASEGT. V gave up 5 bases and J gave up 5 bases, with 12 bases separating them.

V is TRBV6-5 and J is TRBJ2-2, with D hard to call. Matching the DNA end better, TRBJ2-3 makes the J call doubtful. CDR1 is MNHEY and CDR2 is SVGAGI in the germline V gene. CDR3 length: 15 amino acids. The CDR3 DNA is TGTGCCAGGAGACTCCAGTCCGTAATTCCCGGTAAGCAGTATTTT. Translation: CARRLQSVIPGKQYF.

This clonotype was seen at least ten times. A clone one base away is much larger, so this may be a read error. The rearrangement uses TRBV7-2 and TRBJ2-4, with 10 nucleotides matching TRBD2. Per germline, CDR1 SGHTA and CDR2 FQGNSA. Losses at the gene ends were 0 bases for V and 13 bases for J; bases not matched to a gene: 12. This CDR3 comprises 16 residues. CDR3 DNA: TGTGCCAGCAGCTTAGCCCCTAGCGGGAGTAGATATGAGCAGTACTTC. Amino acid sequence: CASSLAPSGSRYEQYF. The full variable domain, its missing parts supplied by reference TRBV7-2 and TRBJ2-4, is GAGVSQSPSNKVTEKGKDVELRCDPISGHTALYWYRQSLGQGLEFLIYFQGNSAPDKSGLPSDRFSAERTGGSVSTLTIQRTQQEDSAVYLCASSLAPSGSRYEQYFGAGTRLSVL.

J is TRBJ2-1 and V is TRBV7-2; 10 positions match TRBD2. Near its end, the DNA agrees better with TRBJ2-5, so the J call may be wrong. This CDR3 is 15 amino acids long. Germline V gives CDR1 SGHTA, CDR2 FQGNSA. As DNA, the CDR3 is TGTGCCAGCAGCTTATACCCTAGCGGGAGAGAGACCCAGTACTTC. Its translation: CASSLYPSGRETQYF.

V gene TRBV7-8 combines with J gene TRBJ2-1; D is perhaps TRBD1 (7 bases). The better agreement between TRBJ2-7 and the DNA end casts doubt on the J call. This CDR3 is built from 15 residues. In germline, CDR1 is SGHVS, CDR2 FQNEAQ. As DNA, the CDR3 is TGTGCCAGCACCATCGGGAGACAGGGATCCTACGAGCAGTACTTC. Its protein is CASTIGRQGSYEQYF.

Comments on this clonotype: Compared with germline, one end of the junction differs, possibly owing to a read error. The CDR3 sequence: CASSDQGGTSKDTQYF. In DNA, the CDR3 is TGTGCGAGCAGTGACCAGGGCGGGACAAGCAAAGATACGCAGTACTTT. The V gene is TRBV6-1, the J gene TRBJ2-1; the D gene could be TRBD1 or TRBD2 (6 bases each). This CDR3 has 16 amino acids. CDR1 is MNHNS, CDR2 SASEGT, per germline.

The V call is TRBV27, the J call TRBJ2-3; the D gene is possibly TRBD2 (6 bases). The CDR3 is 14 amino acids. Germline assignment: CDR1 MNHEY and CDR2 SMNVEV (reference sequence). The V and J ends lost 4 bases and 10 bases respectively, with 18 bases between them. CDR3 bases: TGTGCCAGCAGTTCCCCAGGATTGGGCGGGGCGCAGTATTTT. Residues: CASSSPGLGGAQYF.

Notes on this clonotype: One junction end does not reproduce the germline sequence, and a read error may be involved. CDR3 DNA sequence: TGTGCCAGCAGTCCGGAATGGAGAGATATTCAGTACTTT. Amino acids: CASSPEWRDIQYF. This chain connects TRBV27 to TRBJ2-3, with no clear D. Germline V CDR1 and CDR2: MNHEY, SMNVEV (reference sequence). The CDR3 is made up of 13 amino acids.

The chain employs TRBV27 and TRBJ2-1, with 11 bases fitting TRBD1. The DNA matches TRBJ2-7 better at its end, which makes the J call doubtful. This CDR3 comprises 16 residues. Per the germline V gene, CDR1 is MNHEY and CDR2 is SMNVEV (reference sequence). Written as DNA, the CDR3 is TGTGCCAGCAGTTTGCCGGGACAGGGGGGGCCCAACGAGCAGTACTTC. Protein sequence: CASSLPGQGGPNEQYF.

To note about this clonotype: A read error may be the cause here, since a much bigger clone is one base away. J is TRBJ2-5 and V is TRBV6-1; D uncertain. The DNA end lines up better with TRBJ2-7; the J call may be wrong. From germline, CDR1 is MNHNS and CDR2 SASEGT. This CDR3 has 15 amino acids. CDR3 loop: CASSEADRPTYEQYF. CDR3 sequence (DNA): TGTGCCAGCAGTGAAGCGGACCGGCCAACCTACGAGCAGTACTTC.

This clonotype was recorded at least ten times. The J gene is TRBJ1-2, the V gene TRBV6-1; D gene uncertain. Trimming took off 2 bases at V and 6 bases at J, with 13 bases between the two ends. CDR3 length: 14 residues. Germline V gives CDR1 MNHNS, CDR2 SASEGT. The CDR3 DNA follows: TGTGCCAGCAGTGAACCCCCACAAAACGATGGCTACACCTTC. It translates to CASSEPPQNDGYTF.